Each of the 10 T cell receptor beta chains below was sequenced from the same sample in a study of shared clonotypes between healthy human individuals (dated by TCRdb to about 2020). Library generation was performed with the immunoSEQ multiplex PCR assay. Entries here come from immuneACCESS through TCRdb and include only in-frame sequences with V and J called. Some clones fail to appear in such tables; in the studies checked, an unresolved V gene covers under half of the shortfall, and the cause of the remainder is unknown. For this sample the table gives a few million clones, of which approximately 96% were detected only once. Of the sample, around 0.13% falls within the top ten clones. Sample: naive CD4+ T cells sorted from blood. Explained via the paper, the cell subset or site label denotes: CD45RA+ positively selected. The receptors here all came from a man aged 18-30 years in good health.

This clone was found a few times. This CDR3 is also generated by other DNA sequences in the sample. The chain joins TRBV6-1 to TRBJ1-1; 8 nucleotides match TRBD1. Per the germline V gene, CDR1 is MNHNS and CDR2 is SASEGT. J lost 1 base, V lost 3 bases, and 1 base had no gene match. This CDR3 is 14 amino acids long. CDR3 sequence: CASSDQGANTEAFF. The CDR3 nucleotides read TGTGCCAGCAGTGACCAGGGGGCGAACACTGAAGCTTTCTTT.

On this clone itself: The same CDR3 also results from other DNA sequences found in this sample. The chain links TRBV4-3 to TRBJ1-2; D gene unclear. Germline values: CDR1 LGHNA, CDR2 YSLEER. Trimming took off 6 bases at V and 0 bases at J, with 11 bases between the two ends. This CDR3 contains 14 residues. CDR3 DNA: TGCGCCAGCAGTCCGGGCCCCGCTAACTATGGCTACACCTTC. Amino acids: CASSPGPANYGYTF.

The chain couples TRBV4-1 to TRBJ1-5, with D possibly matching TRBD1 (6 bases). The V end was cut by 0 bases, the J end by 5 bases, with 14 bases between. The CDR3 has 16 amino acids. Germline CDR1 is MGHRA and CDR2 is YSYEKL. For the CDR3, the DNA is TGCGCCAGCAGCCAAGAGGGAGAGGGGACATATCAGCCCCAGCATTTT. This gives the protein CASSQEGEGTYQPQHF.

The rearrangement joins TRBV20-1 to TRBJ2-7; D is ambiguous. CDR3 size: 11 residues. Between the trimmed V and J ends, which lost 5 bases and 6 bases, there was a span of 11 bases. The V gene's germline CDR1 is DFQATT and CDR2 SNEGSKA (reference sequence). The CDR3 DNA follows: TGCAGTGCTGGCCAGTCCCCCGAGCAGTACTTC. Amino acid sequence: CSAGQSPEQYF.

The rearrangement joins TRBV11-2 to TRBJ2-3, with TRBD2 matching 16 bases. J was trimmed by 2 bases and V by 5 bases; bases with no gene match: 4. CDR1 SGHAT and CDR2 FQNNGV come from the germline V gene. The CDR3 loop spans 17 amino acids. The CDR3 spells CASSRGLAGGATDTQYF. The CDR3 DNA follows: TGTGCCAGCAGCCGGGGACTAGCGGGAGGGGCCACAGATACGCAGTATTTT.

The chain links TRBV9 to TRBJ1-1, with D perhaps matching TRBD1 (6 bases). The CDR3 length is 15 residues. Trimming took 0 bases from V and 0 from J, leaving 9 bases between them. Germline values: CDR1 SGDLS, CDR2 YYNGEE. The CDR3 coding sequence is TGTGCCAGCAGCGTAGCAGGGGTAATGAACACTGAAGCTTTCTTT. Translated, it gives CASSVAGVMNTEAFF.

V and J are TRBV7-3 and TRBJ2-1; D gene ambiguous. V lost 5 bases and J 9 bases, leaving 14 bases between the germline ends. The V gene's germline CDR1 is SGHTA and CDR2 FQGTGA. The CDR3 extends over 13 amino acids. The CDR3 loop is CASSERARSEQFF. The CDR3 nucleotides read TGTGCCAGCAGCGAACGGGCTAGGTCTGAGCAGTTCTTC.

The chain uses TRBV4-2 and TRBJ1-1; 7 bases align to TRBD1. The V and J ends lost 2 bases and 1 base, in that order; junction bases with no gene match: 4. This CDR3 contains 15 residues. CDR1 is LGHNA and CDR2 is YNFKEQ in the germline V gene. The DNA of the CDR3 is TGTGCCAGCAGCCAACAGGACAGGAAGAACACTGAAGCTTTCTTT. This codes for CASSQQDRKNTEAFF.

The chain joins TRBV6-6 to TRBJ2-7, with D uncertain. The CDR3 sequence is 12 residues long. Germline V gene lookup returns CDR1 MNHNY and CDR2 SVGAGI (reference sequence). The V gene lost 2 bases and the J gene lost 0 bases, with 2 bases spanning the gap. The CDR3, as DNA: TGTGCCAGCAGTTACCCCTCCTACGAGCAGTACTTC. This sequence encodes CASSYPSYEQYF.

The rearrangement joins TRBV5-1 to TRBJ2-3; TRBD1 matches at 11 bases. Trimming cost V 0 bases and J 5 bases; bases outside gene matches: 5. The CDR3 runs to 16 residues. The germline V gene encodes CDR1 SGHRS and CDR2 YFSETQ. The CDR3 here is CASSLEDRGRLDTQYF. CDR3 bases: TGCGCCAGCAGCTTGGAGGACAGGGGGCGATTAGATACGCAGTATTTT.